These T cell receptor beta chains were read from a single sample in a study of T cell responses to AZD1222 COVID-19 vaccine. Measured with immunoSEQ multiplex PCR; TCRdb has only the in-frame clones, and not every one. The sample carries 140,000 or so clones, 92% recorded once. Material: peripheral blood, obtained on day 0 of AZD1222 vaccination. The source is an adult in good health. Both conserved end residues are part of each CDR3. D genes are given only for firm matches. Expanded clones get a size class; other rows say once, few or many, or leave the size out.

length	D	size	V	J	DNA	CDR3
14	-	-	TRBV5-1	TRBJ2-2	TGCGCCAGCAGCTTGTTGCTTAGAACCGGGGAGCTGTTTTTT	CASSLLLRTGELFF
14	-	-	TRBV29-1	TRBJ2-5	TGCAGCGTTGAAAGGGACACCGCTTTAAAGACCCAGTACTTC	CSVERDTALKTQYF
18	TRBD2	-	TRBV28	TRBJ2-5	TGTGCCAGCAGTTCTCCCTTTTCTTTCCCCGGGGGGGAGGAGACCCAGTACTTC	CASSSPFSFPGGEETQYF
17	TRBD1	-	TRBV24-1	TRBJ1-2	TGTGCCACCAGTGACCCCAGGACAGGGAAGGGTGTCTATGGCTACACCTTC	CATSDPRTGKGVYGYTF
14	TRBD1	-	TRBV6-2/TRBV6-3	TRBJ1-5	TGTGCCAGCAGTTCGGGACAGGGCCATCAGCCCCAGCATTTT	CASSSGQGHQPQHF
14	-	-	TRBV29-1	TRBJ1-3	TGCAGCGTTGAAGTTGGGTTGGGTGGAAACACCATATATTTT	CSVEVGLGGNTIYF
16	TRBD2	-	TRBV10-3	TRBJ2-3	TGTGCCACGGGACTAGCTTTTTATTCTAGCACAGATACGCAGTATTTT	CATGLAFYSSTDTQYF
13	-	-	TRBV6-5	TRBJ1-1	TGTGCCAGCAGGCGCACATGGGGCACTGAAGCTTTCTTT	CASRRTWGTEAFF
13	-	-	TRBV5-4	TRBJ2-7	TGTGCCAGCAGCTTGGAGGCTTCCTACGAGCAGTACTTC	CASSLEASYEQYF
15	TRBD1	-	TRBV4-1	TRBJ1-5	TGCGCCAGCAGCCAAGGACAGGGGAGGTATCAGCCCCAGCATTTT	CASSQGQGRYQPQHF
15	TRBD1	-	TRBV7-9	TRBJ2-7	TGTGCCAGCAGCCCATGGACAGGGGCCGGCTACGAGCAGTACTTC	CASSPWTGAGYEQYF
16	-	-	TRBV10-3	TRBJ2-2	TGTGCCATCAGTGAGTCGACGAGCGGTCACACCGGGGAGCTGTTTTTT	CAISESTSGHTGELFF
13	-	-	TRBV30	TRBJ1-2	TGTGCCTGGAGCACTGACAGACCGTATGGCTACACCTTC	CAWSTDRPYGYTF
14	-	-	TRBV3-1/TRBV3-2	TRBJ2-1	TGTGCCAGCAGCCAAGGACTACCCTACAATGAGCAGTTCTTC	CASSQGLPYNEQFF
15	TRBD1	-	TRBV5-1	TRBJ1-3	TGCGCCAGCAGCTTGTCCGGGACAGGGAGTAACACCATATATTTT	CASSLSGTGSNTIYF
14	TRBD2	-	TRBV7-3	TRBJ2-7	TGTGCCAGCAGCTTAAACGGGAGGGTTAACGAGCAGTACTTC	CASSLNGRVNEQYF
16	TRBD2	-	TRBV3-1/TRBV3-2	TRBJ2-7	TGTGCCAGCAGCCGAGGAAAGAGGGAGGGCAAGTACGAGCAGTACTTC	CASSRGKREGKYEQYF
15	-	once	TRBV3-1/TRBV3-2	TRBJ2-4	TGTGCCAGCAGCCAAGCCAACAACCCCCGGGACATTCAGTACTTC	CASSQANNPRDIQYF
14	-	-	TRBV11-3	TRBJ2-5	TGTGCCAGCAGCTCAAGGCAGACTCAAGAGACCCAGTACTTC	CASSSRQTQETQYF
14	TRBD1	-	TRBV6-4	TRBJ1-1	TGTGCCAGCAGCAAGACAGGGTTGAACACTGAAGCTTTCTTT	CASSKTGLNTEAFF
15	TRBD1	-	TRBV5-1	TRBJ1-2	TGCGCCAGCAGCAAACCGGGACAGGCGGAGAATGGCTACACCTTC	CASSKPGQAENGYTF
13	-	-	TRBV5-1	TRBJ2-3	TGCGCCAGCAGCTCTCATAGCACAGATACGCAGTATTTT	CASSSHSTDTQYF